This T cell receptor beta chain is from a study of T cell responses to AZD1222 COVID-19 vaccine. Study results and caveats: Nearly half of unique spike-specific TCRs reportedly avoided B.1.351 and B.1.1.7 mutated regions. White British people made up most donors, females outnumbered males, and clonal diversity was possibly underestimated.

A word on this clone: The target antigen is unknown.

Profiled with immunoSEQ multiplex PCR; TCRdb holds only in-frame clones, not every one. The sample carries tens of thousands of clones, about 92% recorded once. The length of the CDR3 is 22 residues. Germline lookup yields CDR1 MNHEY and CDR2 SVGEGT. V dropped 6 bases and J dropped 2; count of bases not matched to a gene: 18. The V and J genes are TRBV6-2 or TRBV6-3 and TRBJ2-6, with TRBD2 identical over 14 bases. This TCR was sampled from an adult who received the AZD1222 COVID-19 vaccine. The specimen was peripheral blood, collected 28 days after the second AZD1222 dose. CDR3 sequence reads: CASSLKRTGLTSGRAGANVLTF. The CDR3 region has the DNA TGTGCCAGCAGCCTAAAGAGGACAGGACTGACTAGCGGGAGGGCTGGGGCCAACGTCCTGACTTTC.